This TCR beta chain derives from a study of blood T cell repertoires in COVID-19. CDR3 length equals 16 residues. The V segment lost 5 bases and the J segment 10 bases; nucleotides outside the gene matches: 15. Germline V CDR1 and CDR2: SGHTA, FQGNSA. Clones were sequenced by immunoSEQ multiplex PCR, and TCRdb holds only the in-frame ones, with some missing. Of under 300,000 clones listed, nearly 90% are singletons. The chain links TRBV7-2 to TRBJ2-7, with TRBD1 matching 12 bases. The TCR sequence derives from a woman aged 55-70 years with COVID-19, enrolled during active disease. The sample was peripheral blood. The DNA of the CDR3 is TGTGCCAGCAGCGCCGGGACAGGGGGCGGTCCCCTTGCTCAGTACTTC. Residues: CASSAGTGGGPLAQYF.